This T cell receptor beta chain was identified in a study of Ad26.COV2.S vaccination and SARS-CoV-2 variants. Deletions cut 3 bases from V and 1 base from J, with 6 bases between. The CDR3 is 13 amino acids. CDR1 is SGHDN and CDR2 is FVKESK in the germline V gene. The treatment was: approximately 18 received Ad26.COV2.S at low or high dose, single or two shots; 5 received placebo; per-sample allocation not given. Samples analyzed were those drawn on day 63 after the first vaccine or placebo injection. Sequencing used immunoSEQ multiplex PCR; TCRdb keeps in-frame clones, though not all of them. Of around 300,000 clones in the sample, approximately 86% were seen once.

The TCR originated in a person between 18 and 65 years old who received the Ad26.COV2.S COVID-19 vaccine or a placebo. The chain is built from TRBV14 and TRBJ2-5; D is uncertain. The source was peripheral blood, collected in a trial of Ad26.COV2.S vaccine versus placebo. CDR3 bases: TGTGCCAGCAGCCAGCAGATCCAAGAGACCCAGTACTTC. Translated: CASSQQIQETQYF.